Below are 6 T cell receptor beta chains sequenced from a single sample in a study of radiotherapy plus CTLA-4 blockade in lung cancer. The assay was immunoSEQ multiplex PCR, and TCRdb's table has in-frame clones only and misses some. The sample lists under 35,000 clones; less than 75% were seen once. The specimen was peripheral blood, collected from a patient treated with radiotherapy plus ipilimumab. The receptors stem from a human donor with non-small cell lung cancer whose response to radiotherapy plus ipilimumab could not be evaluated.

The CDR3 here is CASRSMNTEAFF. CDR3 DNA sequence: TGTGCCAGCAGATCTATGAACACTGAAGCTTTCTTT. This chain uses TRBV6-4 with TRBJ1-1, with D uncertain. The CDR3 runs 12 residues. The V and J ends lost 6 bases and 0 bases respectively, with 5 bases between them. Germline V gives CDR1 MRHNA, CDR2 SNTAGT.

The table lists this clone with a few counts. The chain carries TRBV27 and TRBJ2-7; tentative D call: TRBD1 (6 bases). The germline V gene encodes CDR1 MNHEY and CDR2 SMNVEV (reference sequence). The CDR3 is 14 residues long. V shed 6 bases and J shed 3 bases, with 15 bases lying between them. The chain's CDR3 is CASRDPGTLYEQYF. The CDR3 DNA is TGTGCCAGCAGGGATCCCGGGACACTCTACGAGCAGTACTTC.

The gene calls are TRBV9 and TRBJ2-7; tentative D call: TRBD1 (5 bases). This CDR3 region has 15 residues. Germline V lookup: CDR1 SGDLS, CDR2 YYNGEE. V was pared by 0 bases and J by 6 bases, with 16 bases between. Written as DNA, the CDR3 is TGTGCCAGCAGCGTAGCTCAGGGTTTGTTGTCCGAGCAGTACTTC. Translation: CASSVAQGLLSEQYF.

The chain is built from TRBV7-6 and TRBJ2-5, with D unclear. This CDR3 spans 14 amino acids. From germline, CDR1 is SGHVS and CDR2 FNYEAQ. V lost 4 bases and J 1 base, leaving 10 bases between the germline ends. The CDR3 region is CASSSQQLQETQYF. The CDR3 DNA reads as TGTGCCAGCAGCTCCCAACAGCTCCAAGAGACCCAGTACTTC.

The chain joins TRBV7-8 to TRBJ2-7, with 10 bases fitting TRBD1. The V gene end was trimmed by 3 bases and the J gene end by 8 bases; junction bases not matched to a gene: 10. Germline-derived CDR1 and CDR2 are SGHVS and FQNEAQ. The CDR3 runs 15 residues. CDR3 coding DNA: TGTGCCAGCAGCTTCCCAGGGACAGGGGTCGCGCAGCAGTACTTC. Translation: CASSFPGTGVAQQYF.

This chain connects TRBV7-2 to TRBJ2-1; D is ambiguous. Germline V gene lookup returns CDR1 SGHTA and CDR2 FQGNSA. V gave up 0 bases and J gave up 13 bases, with 10 bases separating them. The CDR3 runs 12 residues. The CDR3 protein is CASSLARLEQFF. CDR3 nucleotides: TGTGCCAGCAGCTTAGCGCGGCTCGAACAGTTCTTC.